This T cell receptor (beta chain) was captured in a study of cytomegalovirus exposure and HLA in healthy donors. In the PCR, 60 Vbeta and 13 Jbeta primers were used. Clones were sequenced by immunoSEQ multiplex PCR, and TCRdb holds only the in-frame ones, with some missing. The sample has 110,000 to 150,000 clones; over 60% are singletons. CDR1 and CDR2 from the germline V gene are LNHDA and SQIVND (reference sequence). CDR3 length equals 18 residues. With 3 bases removed from V and 1 base from J, the gap between germline ends came to 19 bases. The chain uses TRBV19 and TRBJ1-5; TRBD1 is a possible D gene (5 bases). This clonotype originated in a man in his forties in good health and CMV-seronegative. Sequenced: PBMCs. The CDR3 sequence: CASSILRRGSSSNQPQHF. In DNA, the CDR3 is TGTGCCAGTAGTATTCTCCGGAGGGGCAGCAGCAGCAATCAGCCCCAGCATTTT.